This is a list of T cell receptor beta chains from one sample in a study of cytomegalovirus exposure and HLA in healthy donors. Repertoires were generated with immunoSEQ multiplex PCR, while TCRdb's copy carries only in-frame clones and drops some. The table records roughly 110,000 clones, around 74% of them present only once. The sequencing sample was made of PBMCs. The receptors were gathered from a woman in her forties in good health and CMV-seropositive. The CDR3 runs from the conserved cysteine through the conserved F or W. The D gene is left open where the match is weak. Size tells how often a clone was seen (once, few, many) or the class of an expanded clone, and some rows leave it out.

CDR3nt: TGTGCCAGCTCCCGACAGGGGAGTCATCAGCCCCAGCATTTT; CDR3aa: CASSRQGSHQPQHF; abundance: -; d_gene: TRBD1; j_gene: TRBJ1-5; v_gene: TRBV7-2
CDR3nt: TGCGCCAGCAGCCAAGAGAATCACAGAGCTTACGAGCAGTACTTC; CDR3aa: CASSQENHRAYEQYF; abundance: -; d_gene: -; j_gene: TRBJ2-7; v_gene: TRBV4-3
CDR3nt: TGTGCCAGCAGTGAATGGGGGGGCTCCATGAACACTGAAGCTTTCTTT; CDR3aa: CASSEWGGSMNTEAFF; abundance: -; d_gene: -; j_gene: TRBJ1-1; v_gene: TRBV25-1
CDR3nt: TGTGCCAGCACCATTACAGGGTATGGTAATTCACCCCTCCACTTT; CDR3aa: CASTITGYGNSPLHF; abundance: -; d_gene: -; j_gene: TRBJ1-6; v_gene: TRBV27
CDR3nt: TGTGCCAGCAGTCCCCTCAGGGTAGAGTACAATGAGCAGTTCTTC; CDR3aa: CASSPLRVEYNEQFF; abundance: -; d_gene: -; j_gene: TRBJ2-1; v_gene: TRBV6-5
CDR3nt: TGTGCCAGCAGCAAAGACAGTTTAAGGGGCGCCGATTTTAATGAAAAACTGTTTTTT; CDR3aa: CASSKDSLRGADFNEKLFF; abundance: -; d_gene: -; j_gene: TRBJ1-4; v_gene: TRBV4-2
CDR3nt: TGTGCCAGCAGTGGGACAGGGAATAGCAATCAGCCCCAGCATTTT; CDR3aa: CASSGTGNSNQPQHF; abundance: -; d_gene: TRBD1; j_gene: TRBJ1-5; v_gene: TRBV2
CDR3nt: TGTGCCAGCTCACCTTCCCAGAACGAAAATCAGCCCCAGCATTTT; CDR3aa: CASSPSQNENQPQHF; abundance: -; d_gene: -; j_gene: TRBJ1-5; v_gene: TRBV18
CDR3nt: TGTGCCAGCAGCCCAAGGAGGACAGGACGCTCCTACAATGAGCAGTTCTTC; CDR3aa: CASSPRRTGRSYNEQFF; abundance: -; d_gene: TRBD1; j_gene: TRBJ2-1; v_gene: TRBV4-2
CDR3nt: TGTGCCACCAGCAAGTCCGGGACAGGGAGAGGCGAGCAGTACTTC; CDR3aa: CATSKSGTGRGEQYF; abundance: -; d_gene: TRBD1; j_gene: TRBJ2-7; v_gene: TRBV15
CDR3nt: TGTGCCAGCAGCTTGGGGACTAGCGGGAATTACAATGAGCAGTTCTTC; CDR3aa: CASSLGTSGNYNEQFF; abundance: -; d_gene: TRBD2; j_gene: TRBJ2-1; v_gene: TRBV5-4
CDR3nt: TGTGCCAGCGGGGCCGTCACAGATACGCAGTATTTT; CDR3aa: CASGAVTDTQYF; abundance: -; d_gene: -; j_gene: TRBJ2-3; v_gene: TRBV13
CDR3nt: TGTGCCAGCAGTCTACAGGCCTCCAAAAACATTCAGTACTTC; CDR3aa: CASSLQASKNIQYF; abundance: -; d_gene: -; j_gene: TRBJ2-4; v_gene: TRBV2
CDR3nt: TGTGCCAGCAGCCTATTCGGGACAGGGGGCTCCTATAATTCACCCCTCCACTTT; CDR3aa: CASSLFGTGGSYNSPLHF; abundance: few; d_gene: TRBD1; j_gene: TRBJ1-6; v_gene: TRBV5-5